This T cell receptor (beta chain) was documented in a study of blood T cell repertoires in COVID-19. Trimming cost V 3 bases and J 4 bases; bases outside gene matches: 4. CDR1 is SGDLS and CDR2 is YYNGEE in the germline V gene. The CDR3 consists of 15 residues. Using immunoSEQ multiplex PCR, the repertoire was profiled, and TCRdb retains in-frame clones only, with some absent. The repertoire holds tens of thousands of clones, with roughly 85% as singletons. V usage is TRBV9 and J usage is TRBJ2-2, with TRBD1 matching 9 bases. What was sequenced was peripheral blood. This sequence was found in a human donor in a cohort sampled during active COVID-19. The CDR3 reads CASSDRGRFTGELFF. Here the CDR3 DNA reads TGTGCCAGCAGCGACAGGGGGCGATTCACCGGGGAGCTGTTTTTT.